This T cell receptor (beta chain) was found in a study of blood T cells in healthy people across ages. The CDR3 consists of 15 residues. CDR1 and CDR2 (germline): MNHNS, SASEGT. The J segment lost 4 bases and the V segment lost 7 bases, leaving 5 bases of the junction unmatched. The use of a sample-barcoded 5' primer and a J-beta primer mix characterized a second PCR of roughly 6 to 11 cycles. Each of the cDNA molecules was tagged by a template-switch adaptor with 12 random nucleotides. TCRdb fed the 5' RACE reads into MiXCR, producing one record per CDR3 protein. The sample gives 650,000 to 1,000,000 distinct CDR3 sequences, around 34% of which show up once; over 10% is in the top ten.

Sequences were obtained from blood. The V and J genes are TRBV6-1 and TRBJ2-1; 12 bases match TRBD1. The clonotype originates from a man between 18 and 35 years old in good health. For the CDR3, the DNA is TGTGCCAGCACTACGGGACAGGGGGCTTACAATGAGCAGTTCTTC. It is translated as CASTTGQGAYNEQFF.